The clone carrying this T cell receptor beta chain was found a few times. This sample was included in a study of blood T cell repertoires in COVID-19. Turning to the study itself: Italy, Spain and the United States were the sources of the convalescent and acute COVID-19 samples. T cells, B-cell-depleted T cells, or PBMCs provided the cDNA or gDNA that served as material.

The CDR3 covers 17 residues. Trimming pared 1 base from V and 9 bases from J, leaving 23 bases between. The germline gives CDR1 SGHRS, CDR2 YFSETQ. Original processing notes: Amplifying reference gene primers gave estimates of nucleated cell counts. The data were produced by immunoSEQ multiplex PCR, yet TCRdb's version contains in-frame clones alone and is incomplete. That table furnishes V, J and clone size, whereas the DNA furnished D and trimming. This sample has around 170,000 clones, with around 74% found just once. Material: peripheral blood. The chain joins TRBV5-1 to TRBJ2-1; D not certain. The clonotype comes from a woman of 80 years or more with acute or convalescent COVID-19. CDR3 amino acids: CASSLSGGATIRTEQFF. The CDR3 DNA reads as TGCGCCAGCAGCTTGAGTGGTGGAGCAACTATTCGCACTGAGCAGTTCTTC. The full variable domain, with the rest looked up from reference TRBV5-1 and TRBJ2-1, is KAGVTQTPRYLIKTRGQQVTLSCSPISGHRSVSWYQQTPGQGLQFLFEYFSETQRNKGNFPGRFSGRQFSNSRSEMNVSTLELGDSALYLCASSLSGGATIRTEQFFGPGTRLTVL.